A single sample is the source of the 17 T cell receptor beta chains below, sequenced in a study of identical twins. A single record per CDR3 protein comes from TCRdb applying MiXCR to the 5' RACE reads. The table lists about 890,000 distinct CDR3 sequences, around an eighth of them singletons, with 1.5% to 2% in the top ten. The same data also went into a second study, on yellow fever vaccine responses in identical twins.

The sequenced sample was PBMCs. The receptors come from a woman under 30 in good health.

The chain carries TRBV12-3 or TRBV12-4 and TRBJ1-1; D is ambiguous. The CDR3 length is 14 residues. V lost 6 bases, J lost 4 bases, and 15 bases lay in between. This CDR3 reads CASSIGGFSTEAFF. The CDR3 coding sequence is TGTGCCAGCAGCATTGGAGGGTTCAGCACTGAAGCTTTCTTT.

This clonotype was seen a few times. The rearrangement uses TRBV27 and TRBJ2-7; D remains unclear. V was trimmed by 2 bases and J by 2 bases, leaving 7 bases between them. Germline V gives CDR1 MNHEY, CDR2 SMNVEV (reference sequence). This CDR3 is 13 amino acids long. CDR3 coding DNA: TGTGCCAGCAGTTTAAAGGGTCCCTACGAGCAGTACTTC. It translates to CASSLKGPYEQYF.

This clonotype turned up a few times. V and J are TRBV2 and TRBJ2-1; D gene unclear. The germline V gene encodes CDR1 SNHLY and CDR2 FYNNEI. V was shortened by 2 bases and J by 0 bases, with 11 bases between the two germline ends. CDR3 size: 16 residues. CDR3 nucleotide sequence: TGTGCCAGCAGTGAACCGGGCTCTCGCTCCTACAATGAGCAGTTCTTC. Protein product: CASSEPGSRSYNEQFF.

The rearrangement joins TRBV12-3 or TRBV12-4 to TRBJ1-2; a weak D match, TRBD1 (5 bases). The CDR3 is 15 amino acids. Trimming left V 1 base short and J 4 bases short, with 13 bases between. The CDR3 sequence: CASSLGQGRRYGYTF. For the CDR3, the DNA is TGTGCCAGCAGTTTAGGGCAGGGAAGGCGCTATGGCTACACCTTC.

The chain carries TRBV20-1 and TRBJ2-1, with D tentatively TRBD2 (6 bases). Germline CDR1 reads DFQATT; CDR2 reads SNEGSKA (reference sequence). Trimming removed 4 bases from V and 7 bases from J, with 17 bases in between. This CDR3 contains 14 residues. The CDR3 loop reads CSAKARGGGNEQFF. CDR3 bases: TGCAGTGCTAAGGCCCGCGGTGGGGGGAATGAGCAGTTCTTC.

This clonotype was recorded a few times. The CDR3 region has the DNA TGTGCCAGCAGCTTAGGGGTGGAGATATACACCGGGGAGCTGTTTTTT. Its protein product is CASSLGVEIYTGELFF. The rearrangement uses TRBV7-9 and TRBJ2-2; D uncertain. The ends were cut back, 1 base at V and 3 bases at J, with 12 bases in the middle. The CDR3 has 16 amino acids. The germline V gene encodes CDR1 SEHNR and CDR2 FQNEAQ (reference sequence).

The chain carries TRBV7-9 and TRBJ2-7, with D possibly matching TRBD1 (5 bases). The length of the CDR3 is 13 residues. V was clipped by 2 bases and J by 6 bases, with 11 bases between them. From germline, CDR1 is SEHNR and CDR2 FQNEAQ (reference sequence). For the CDR3, the DNA is TGTGCCAGCAGCTTAAATACAGGTATCGAGCAGTACGTC. Its protein is CASSLNTGIEQYV.

This clonotype has a count of ten or more. The chain carries TRBV12-3 or TRBV12-4 and TRBJ1-1; 7 bases are shared with TRBD1. The trim removed 3 bases at V and 6 bases at J, leaving 4 bases unmatched. The CDR3 loop spans 13 amino acids. CDR3 loop: CASSFRQGAEAFF. DNA of the CDR3: TGTGCCAGCAGTTTCCGGCAGGGGGCTGAAGCTTTCTTT.

This clonotype showed up just a few times. The chain uses TRBV7-2 and TRBJ2-3; 11 bases line up with TRBD2. Germline lookup yields CDR1 SGHTA and CDR2 FQGNSA. CDR3 length equals 16 residues. Trimming took 5 bases from V and 3 from J; bases not matched to a gene: 7. CDR3: CASSPNLAGGTDTQYF. CDR3 DNA sequence: TGTGCCAGCAGCCCCAACCTAGCGGGGGGTACAGATACGCAGTATTTT.

This clonotype occurred a few times. The chain recombines TRBV2 with TRBJ2-3; 13 bases line up with TRBD2. J was trimmed by 8 bases and V by 6 bases; bases with no gene match: 11. There are 16 residues in the CDR3. Germline assignment: CDR1 SNHLY and CDR2 FYNNEI. The CDR3 region is CASSRTSGSHLSTQYF. CDR3 DNA sequence: TGTGCCAGCAGCAGGACTAGCGGGAGCCATTTGAGTACGCAGTATTTT.

V is TRBV11-2 and J is TRBJ2-4; TRBD1 aligns across 9 bases. Germline lookup yields CDR1 SGHAT and CDR2 FQNNGV. Trimming at V came to 5 bases and at J to 1 base, leaving 6 bases not matched to a gene. The length of the CDR3 is 16 residues. Here the CDR3 DNA reads TGTGCCAGCAGCCCGGGACAGGGACATGCCAAAAACATTCAGTACTTC. Translation: CASSPGQGHAKNIQYF. The whole variable domain, filled in from reference TRBV11-2 and TRBJ2-4, reads EAGVAQSPRYKIIEKRQSVAFWCNPISGHATLYWYQQILGQGPKLLIQFQNNGVVDDSQLPKDRFSAERLKGVDSTLKIQPAKLEDSAVYLCASSPGQGHAKNIQYFGAGTRLSVL.

Only a few counts were recorded for this clonotype. This chain uses TRBV12-3 or TRBV12-4 with TRBJ1-5, with TRBD1 as a possible D gene (6 bases). CDR3 length: 15 amino acids. Trimming removed 6 bases from V and 3 bases from J, with 15 bases in between. The CDR3 DNA sequence: TGTGCCAGCAGGGACCACCGGGACAACAATCAGCCCCAGCATTTT. Residues: CASRDHRDNNQPQHF.

This clonotype has a handful of counts. CDR3 coding DNA: TGCAGTGCACCGTTGGGACAGGTCTCTGGGGCCAACGTCCTGACTTTC. Translation: CSAPLGQVSGANVLTF. V gene TRBV20-1 combines with J gene TRBJ2-6, with TRBD1 matching 8 bases. This CDR3 region has 16 residues. Germline CDR1 is DFQATT and CDR2 is SNEGSKA (reference sequence). J gave up 0 bases and V 6 bases, and 7 bases lay outside the gene matches.

The CDR3 is CASSQVLAGGPVSNTDTQYF. CDR3 bases: TGTGCCAGCAGCCAGGTCCTAGCGGGGGGGCCGGTCTCAAACACAGATACGCAGTATTTT. J is TRBJ2-3 and V is TRBV13, with 12 bases identical to TRBD2. CDR3 length equals 20 residues. Germline V gives CDR1 PRHDT, CDR2 FYEKMQ (reference sequence). With V trimmed by 5 bases and J by 2 bases, 17 bases remained unmatched.

This clonotype occurred a few times. This chain joins TRBV6-5 and TRBJ1-1; D is ambiguous. The CDR3 runs 11 residues. Germline CDR1 reads MNHEY; CDR2 reads SVGAGI. Deletions cut 7 bases from V and 5 bases from J, with 8 bases between. CDR3 DNA sequence: TGTGCCAGCAAAGGGCGGACTGAAGCTTTCTTT. As protein: CASKGRTEAFF.

This clonotype showed up many times. The chain is built from TRBV5-1 and TRBJ1-2; D remains unclear. Germline V lookup: CDR1 SGHRS, CDR2 YFSETQ. The CDR3 runs to 17 residues. The V end lost 4 bases, the J end lost 4 bases, and 23 bases lay between the germline ends. CDR3 nucleotides: TGCGCCAGCAGCCCACTCTCCTTTGGTTCTCCGTTCTATGGCTACACCTTC. Its translation is CASSPLSFGSPFYGYTF.

V is TRBV7-2 and J is TRBJ1-2, with D hard to call. Trimming removed 3 bases at V and 4 bases at J, with 12 bases between. This CDR3 region has 14 residues. Germline values: CDR1 SGHTA, CDR2 FQGNSA. CDR3 protein: CASSFRRASYGYTF. CDR3 nucleotide sequence: TGTGCCAGCAGCTTCCGTCGGGCGTCCTATGGCTACACCTTC.